This passage covers 30 T cell receptor beta chains from one sample sequenced in a study of T cells in Graves' hyperthyroidism and ophthalmopathy. Amplification of TCR beta CDR3 regions was performed using RNA transcripts as template. The HTBI primer set served for first-round RT-PCR of the TCR CDR3. TCRdb analysed the multiplex PCR reads with MiXCR anew, one entry per CDR3 protein. The profile covers around 600,000 distinct CDR3 sequences, with around 13% appearing a single time and under 15% taken by the ten largest. Sample: blood. The receptors come from a woman between 50 and 59 years old with Graves' ophthalmopathy.

The rearrangement links TRBV19 to TRBJ1-3; D is undetermined. Germline assignment: CDR1 LNHDA and CDR2 SQIVND (reference sequence). This CDR3 has 14 amino acids. V was clipped by 3 bases and J by 2 bases, with 8 bases between them. The CDR3 here is CASSIQQTGNTIYF. In nucleotides, the CDR3 is TGTGCCAGTAGTATCCAACAGACTGGAAACACCATATATTTT. The variable domain in full, completed from reference TRBV19 and TRBJ1-3, reads DGGITQSPKYLFRKEGQNVTLSCEQNLNHDAMYWYRQDPGQGLRLIYYSQIVNDFQKGDIAEGYSVSREKKESFPLTVTSAQKNPTAFYLCASSIQQTGNTIYFGEGSWLTVV.

The chain has TRBV20-1 and TRBJ1-2, with D possibly matching TRBD1 (6 bases). Trimming took off 2 bases at V and 8 bases at J, with 15 bases between the two ends. Germline V CDR1 and CDR2: DFQATT, SNEGSKA (reference sequence). This CDR3 spans 13 amino acids. The CDR3 loop reads CSARLQGKEGYTF. CDR3 in DNA: TGCAGTGCTAGACTACAGGGTAAGGAAGGCTACACCTTC.

The chain has TRBV6-2 or TRBV6-3 and TRBJ2-2; D is perhaps TRBD1 (6 bases). Trimming removed 2 bases from V and 6 bases from J, with 19 bases in between. This CDR3 is built from 17 residues. The germline V gene has CDR1 MNHEY and CDR2 SVGEGT. CDR3: CASSYTIRTGSAGELFF. Written as DNA, the CDR3 is TGTGCCAGCAGTTACACGATAAGAACAGGGAGTGCCGGGGAGCTGTTTTTT.

Concerning this clonotype: This could be a read error, since a much larger clone is one nucleotide away. The gene calls are TRBV2 and TRBJ2-7; tentatively, D is TRBD1 (6 bases). Trimming pared 10 bases from V and 4 bases from J, leaving 17 bases between. Germline V CDR1 and CDR2: SNHLY, FYNNEI. This CDR3 is built from 13 residues. This chain's CDR3 is CATRVGQKYEQYF. CDR3 nucleotides: TGTGCCACCCGGGTGGGACAAAAATACGAGCAGTACTTC.

This chain joins TRBV18 and TRBJ2-3; 7 bases align to TRBD1. V dropped 0 bases and J dropped 2; count of bases not matched to a gene: 14. The CDR3 contains 19 residues. CDR1 and CDR2 from the germline V gene are KGHSH and LQKENI. CDR3 in DNA: TGTGCCAGCTCACCACCAACCGACAGGGTTGCTCGCAACACAGATACGCAGTATTTT. The encoded protein is CASSPPTDRVARNTDTQYF.

This clonotype was observed at least ten times. The chain combines TRBV7-3 with TRBJ2-2; 8 bases agree with TRBD2. This CDR3 region has 15 residues. Germline-derived CDR1 and CDR2 are SGHTA and FQGTGA. J gave up 1 base and V 2 bases, and 0 bases lay outside the gene matches. The CDR3: CASSLAGGNTGELFF. The CDR3 DNA follows: TGTGCCAGCAGCTTAGCGGGAGGGAACACCGGGGAGCTGTTTTTT.

This clonotype was detected ten times or more. This rearrangement joins TRBV6-2 or TRBV6-3 to TRBJ2-5, with TRBD2 as a possible D gene (6 bases). The germline V and J ends were trimmed by 2 bases and 4 bases, with 11 bases remaining between them. This CDR3 region has 14 residues. Per germline, CDR1 MNHEY and CDR2 SVGEGT. The CDR3 spells CASSYGRGPETQYF. The DNA of the CDR3 is TGTGCCAGCAGTTACGGGCGGGGACCAGAGACCCAGTACTTC.

This clonotype was counted at least ten times. The chain couples TRBV12-3 or TRBV12-4 to TRBJ2-7; 7 bases align to TRBD2. This CDR3 has 15 residues. J lost 2 bases, V lost 5 bases, and 9 bases had no gene match. The CDR3 DNA follows: TGTGCCAGCAGTCCATCAGCGGGAAAGACCTACGAGCAGTACTTC. As protein: CASSPSAGKTYEQYF.

This clonotype was detected a few times. The chain employs TRBV7-3 and TRBJ2-5; no firm D call. The CDR3 is made up of 13 amino acids. Germline CDR1 SGHTA, CDR2 FQGTGA. V lost 1 base and J 5 bases, leaving 8 bases between the germline ends. As DNA, the CDR3 is TGTGCCAGCAGCTTAAATCTAATGGAGACCCAGTACTTC. As protein: CASSLNLMETQYF. Full variable domain (rest looked up from reference TRBV7-3 and TRBJ2-5): GAGVSQTPSNKVTEKGKYVELRCDPISGHTALYWYRQSLGQGPEFLIYFQGTGAADDSGLPNDRFFAVRPEGSVSTLKIQRTERGDSAVYLCASSLNLMETQYFGPGTRLLVL.

This clonotype was picked up many times. This chain uses TRBV7-9 with TRBJ2-7; 11 positions agree with TRBD1. CDR3 length: 16 amino acids. The ends lost 1 base at V and 6 bases at J; junction bases unmatched: 8. From germline, CDR1 is SEHNR and CDR2 FQNEAQ (reference sequence). DNA of the CDR3: TGTGCCAGCAGCTTAGTCGTCGGGACAGGGGGTATCGAGCAGTACTTC. This encodes CASSLVVGTGGIEQYF.

This rearrangement joins TRBV18 to TRBJ2-6; D perhaps matches TRBD2 (5 bases). V lost 2 bases and J 0 bases, leaving 14 bases between the germline ends. Germline CDR1 KGHSH, CDR2 LQKENI. The CDR3 loop spans 18 amino acids. The CDR3 bases are TGTGCCAGCTCACCATACCGGGGAACCGACTCTGGGGCCAACGTCCTGACTTTC. It codes for CASSPYRGTDSGANVLTF.

This clonotype was seen a few times. The chain is built from TRBV7-6 and TRBJ2-1, with 9 bases aligning to TRBD2. V shed 6 bases and J 4 bases; nucleotides not matched to a gene: 13. The CDR3 consists of 17 residues. Germline V CDR1 and CDR2: SGHVS, FNYEAQ. CDR3 in DNA: TGTGCCAGCAGTTTTAGCGGGGGACTTACCCTATACAATGAGCAGTTCTTC. It is translated as CASSFSGGLTLYNEQFF.

This clonotype was counted many times. The chain uses TRBV27 and TRBJ2-3, with 7 bases identical to TRBD1. V gave up 2 bases and J gave up 6 bases; unmatched junction bases: 17. This CDR3 is 18 amino acids long. Per germline, CDR1 MNHEY and CDR2 SMNVEV (reference sequence). Written as DNA, the CDR3 is TGTGCCAGCAGTTTAGGGCTAGCCAGGGGGTATGGTGTGGATACGCAGTATTTT. It codes for CASSLGLARGYGVDTQYF.

This clonotype was observed at least ten times. The chain joins TRBV18 to TRBJ1-3; D gene ambiguous. In germline, CDR1 is KGHSH, CDR2 LQKENI. Trimming stripped 1 base from V and 0 bases from J, with 13 bases between. This CDR3 is 17 amino acids long. DNA for the CDR3: TGTGCCAGCTCACCACTCCCCGGGTCCTACTCTGGAAACACCATATATTTT. It specifies CASSPLPGSYSGNTIYF.

The rearrangement uses TRBV7-3 and TRBJ2-5; maybe TRBD1 (6 bases). This CDR3 has 16 amino acids. Per germline, CDR1 SGHTA and CDR2 FQGTGA. V shed 1 base and J shed 7 bases, with 19 bases lying between them. This chain's CDR3 is CASSLRAWGPDGTQYF. The DNA for the CDR3 is TGTGCCAGCAGCTTAAGGGCGTGGGGGCCGGACGGGACCCAGTACTTC.

This chain uses TRBV7-8 with TRBJ2-5; D remains ambiguous. Trimming stripped 8 bases from V and 4 bases from J, with 5 bases between. Germline V lookup: CDR1 SGHVS, CDR2 FQNEAQ. This CDR3 spans 10 amino acids. As DNA, the CDR3 is TGTGCCAGCTTGGGAGAGACCCAGTACTTC. Translating gives CASLGETQYF.

This clonotype was detected a few times. The chain uses TRBV5-5 and TRBJ1-2, with D possibly matching TRBD1 (6 bases). Germline CDR1 is SGHKS and CDR2 is YYEKEE (reference sequence). The V and J ends lost 1 base and 8 bases respectively, with 18 bases between them. This CDR3 comprises 15 residues. The CDR3 spells CASSLMGAGEGGYTF. For the CDR3, the DNA is TGTGCCAGCAGCTTGATGGGGGCCGGGGAGGGAGGCTACACCTTC.

Many counts were recorded for this clonotype. The J gene is TRBJ2-2, the V gene TRBV28; no firm D call. The CDR3 consists of 15 residues. The V and J ends lost 3 bases and 4 bases respectively, with 12 bases between them. The germline CDR1 and CDR2 sequences are MDHEN and SYDVKM. CDR3 DNA: TGTGCCAGCAGTTTCCTGCCTTTGGGCACCGGGGAGCTGTTTTTT. Its translation: CASSFLPLGTGELFF.

The CDR3 loop is CASSQDRAGSGYTF. The CDR3 DNA sequence: TGTGCCAGCAGCCAAGATAGGGCAGGGTCGGGCTACACCTTC. This sequence joins TRBV14 and TRBJ1-2; D possibly corresponds to TRBD1 (5 bases). The length of the CDR3 is 14 residues. In germline, CDR1 is SGHDN, CDR2 FVKESK. V lost 0 bases, J lost 8 bases, and 13 bases lay in between.

Points on this clonotype: A much larger clonotype is one base distant, so this may be a read error. This sequence joins TRBV2 and TRBJ1-1; D is perhaps TRBD1 (6 bases). CDR3 size: 15 residues. The germline V gene encodes CDR1 SNHLY and CDR2 FYNNEI. V gave up 5 bases and J gave up 1 base, with 14 bases separating them. The CDR3 sequence: CASSPIGTSNTEAFF. The CDR3 bases are TGTGCCAGCAGTCCTATTGGGACATCGAACACTGAAGCTTTCTTT.

This clonotype was recorded at least ten times. The J gene is TRBJ2-7, the V gene TRBV30; 7 nucleotides line up with TRBD2. CDR1 is GTSNPN and CDR2 is SVGIG in the germline V gene (reference sequence). CDR3 length: 16 amino acids. Germline trimming cut 1 base from V and 2 bases from J; bases unmatched to any gene: 11. The CDR3 DNA reads TGTGCCTGGAGTGACCTCCCACTAGCGAGGACCTACGAGCAGTACTTC. It encodes CAWSDLPLARTYEQYF.

This chain joins TRBV2 and TRBJ1-5, with D unclear. From germline, CDR1 is SNHLY and CDR2 FYNNEI. Trimming left V 2 bases short and J 3 bases short, with 8 bases between. CDR3 length: 14 residues. CDR3 sequence: CASSELSANQPQHF. CDR3 in DNA: TGTGCCAGCAGTGAATTGTCAGCCAATCAGCCCCAGCATTTT.

This clonotype was found many times. The V and J genes are TRBV20-1 and TRBJ2-7; D might be TRBD1 or TRBD2, each matching 5 bases. The CDR3 covers 14 residues. Germline CDR1 DFQATT, CDR2 SNEGSKA (reference sequence). V lost 5 bases, J lost 2 bases, and 16 bases lay in between. CDR3 protein: CSAPTRQTTYEQYF. CDR3 DNA: TGCAGTGCTCCGACCCGACAGACTACCTACGAGCAGTACTTC.

CDR3 sequence reads: CSVGWGAGSPLHF. The DNA of the CDR3 is TGCAGCGTGGGGTGGGGCGCCGGGTCACCCCTCCACTTT. The V gene is TRBV29-1, the J gene TRBJ1-6; TRBD1 is a possible D gene (5 bases). Germline V gene sequence: CDR1 SQVTM, CDR2 ANQGSEA. V was clipped by 6 bases and J by 10 bases, with 16 bases between them. The length of the CDR3 is 13 residues. Looking up the rest from reference TRBV29-1 and TRBJ1-6 gives the full variable domain: SAVISQKPSRDICQRGTSLTIQCQVDSQVTMMFWYRQQPGQSLTLIATANQGSEATYESGFVIDKFPISRPNLTFSTLTVSNMSPEDSSIYLCSVGWGAGSPLHFGNGTRLTVT.

This clonotype has more than one count but fewer than ten. The chain carries TRBV19 and TRBJ2-3; D is possibly TRBD1 or TRBD2 (5 bases each). V was pared by 5 bases and J by 0 bases, with 9 bases between. The length of the CDR3 is 14 residues. Germline CDR1 LNHDA, CDR2 SQIVND (reference sequence). CDR3 loop: CASSGDGSTDTQYF. CDR3 nucleotides: TGTGCCAGTAGTGGGGACGGTAGCACAGATACGCAGTATTTT.

This clonotype was seen repeatedly, ten times or more. This rearrangement joins TRBV2 to TRBJ1-5; D might be TRBD1 (5 bases). The CDR3 length is 14 residues. V dropped 4 bases and J dropped 2 bases, with 9 bases sitting between them. Germline CDR1 SNHLY, CDR2 FYNNEI. The CDR3, as DNA: TGTGCCAGCAGTGGTCAGGGCGGCAATCAGCCCCAGCATTTT. Translated: CASSGQGGNQPQHF.

This clonotype appeared many times. This chain connects TRBV7-9 to TRBJ2-3; D not resolved. The CDR3 has 13 amino acids. V dropped 3 bases and J dropped 0 bases, with 4 bases sitting between them. Germline-derived CDR1 and CDR2 are SEHNR and FQNEAQ (reference sequence). In DNA form, the CDR3 reads TGTGCCAGCAGCTTTGCTAGCACAGATACGCAGTATTTT. The encoded protein is CASSFASTDTQYF.

This clonotype was seen many times. The rearrangement joins TRBV12-3 or TRBV12-4 to TRBJ2-5; D ambiguous. The length of the CDR3 is 14 residues. The germline V and J ends were trimmed by 3 bases and 0 bases, with 8 bases remaining between them. CDR3 in amino acids: CASSLVAHQETQYF. The CDR3 nucleotides are TGTGCCAGCAGTTTGGTAGCCCACCAAGAGACCCAGTACTTC.

This clonotype was found a few times. The chain links TRBV14 to TRBJ1-1; D is possibly TRBD1 (5 bases). Germline assignment: CDR1 SGHDN and CDR2 FVKESK. Trimming removed 0 bases from V and 4 bases from J, with 15 bases in between. This CDR3 is 16 amino acids long. The chain's CDR3 is CASSQEFGEGPTEAFF. CDR3 bases: TGTGCCAGCAGCCAAGAATTTGGGGAGGGGCCCACTGAAGCTTTCTTT.

This clonotype was observed a handful of times. The chain is built from TRBV29-1 and TRBJ2-1, with 11 bases fitting TRBD2. The germline CDR1 and CDR2 sequences are SQVTM and ANQGSEA. The junction had 5 bases not matched to a gene; V was cut back by 6 bases and J by 4 bases. The CDR3 loop spans 14 amino acids. The CDR3 DNA reads TGCAGCGTGAAGGGACTAGCGGTTTACAATGAGCAGTTCTTC. It is translated as CSVKGLAVYNEQFF.